This TCR beta chain was recorded in a study of shared clonotypes between healthy human individuals. Across the whole study: There were three CD4 naive, three CD4 memory, two CD8 naive and one CD8 memory plates per donor. Broader study findings: The sharing of about 5% of naive CD4 clonotypes was seen across a few donors. Investigators collected only blood, and repertoires in tissues likely differ.

The V gene end was trimmed by 3 bases and the J gene end by 4 bases; junction bases not matched to a gene: 4. CDR3 size: 15 residues. Germline values: CDR1 SGHNT, CDR2 YYREEE (reference sequence). Several immunoSEQ 96-well plates shared each subset's DNA, each plate a replicate. TCRdb keeps only in-frame clones here, not all; method: immunoSEQ multiplex PCR. Found here are under 600,000 clones, nearly 98% of them singletons; the top ten hold 0.25% to 0.35%. CD45RO-negative cells were positively selected for CCR7, leaving out terminally differentiated effector memory CD45RA+ cells. This clone was observed a single time. Its cognate antigen is unknown.

Sample: naive CD8+ T cells sorted from blood. V usage is TRBV5-4 and J usage is TRBJ2-1; 10 positions match TRBD2. The sequence came from a young man in good health. CDR3 coding DNA: TGTGCCAGCAGCTCCGGACTAGCGGCTTACAATGAGCAGTTCTTC. Translating it yields CASSSGLAAYNEQFF.